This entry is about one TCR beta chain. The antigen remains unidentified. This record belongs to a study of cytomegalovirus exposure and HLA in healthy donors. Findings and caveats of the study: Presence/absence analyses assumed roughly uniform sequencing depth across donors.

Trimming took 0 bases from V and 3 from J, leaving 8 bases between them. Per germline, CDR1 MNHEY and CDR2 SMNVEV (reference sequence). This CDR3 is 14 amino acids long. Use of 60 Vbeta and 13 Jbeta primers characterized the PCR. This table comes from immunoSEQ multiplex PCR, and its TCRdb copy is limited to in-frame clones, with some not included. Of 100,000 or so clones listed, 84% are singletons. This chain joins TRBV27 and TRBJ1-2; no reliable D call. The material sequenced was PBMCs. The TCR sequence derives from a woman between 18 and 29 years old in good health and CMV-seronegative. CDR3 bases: TGTGCCAGCAGTTTATCGCGGTCATACTATGGCTACACCTTC. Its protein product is CASSLSRSYYGYTF.